Below, 22 T cell receptor beta chains from the same sample are listed, as sequenced in a study of blood T cell repertoires in COVID-19. Repertoires were generated with immunoSEQ multiplex PCR, while TCRdb's copy carries only in-frame clones and drops some. Of approximately 30,000 clones listed, around 84% are singletons. Sequencing input: peripheral blood. The receptors originated from a human donor with acute or convalescent COVID-19. The donor label of this sample is uncertain.

The chain employs TRBV30 and TRBJ1-3; D is undetermined. The ends were cut back, 4 bases at V and 4 bases at J, with 11 bases in the middle. Per the germline V gene, CDR1 is GTSNPN and CDR2 is SVGIG (reference sequence). This CDR3 has 13 residues. The CDR3 DNA sequence: TGTGCCTGGAACGGTGAGATAGGAAACACCATATATTTT. Translated: CAWNGEIGNTIYF. Together with reference TRBV30 and TRBJ1-3, the CDR3 gives the full variable domain: SQTIHQWPATLVQPVGSPLSLECTVEGTSNPNLYWYRQAAGRGLQLLFYSVGIGQISSEVPQNLSASRPQDRQFILSSKKLLLSDSGFYLCAWNGEIGNTIYFGEGSWLTVV.

The V gene is TRBV6-6, the J gene TRBJ2-7; no clear D. The CDR3 runs 14 residues. The V gene's germline CDR1 is MNHNY and CDR2 SVGAGI (reference sequence). V lost 0 bases to trimming and J lost 5 bases, with 11 bases between them. DNA of the CDR3: TGTGCCAGCAGTTACTCCTTGTTAGCCGACGAGCAGTACTTC. This codes for CASSYSLLADEQYF.

The rearrangement links TRBV5-4 to TRBJ2-6; 12 bases fit TRBD2. The CDR3 runs 17 residues. J gave up 0 bases and V 3 bases, and 1 base lay outside the gene matches. In germline, CDR1 is SGHNT, CDR2 YYREEE (reference sequence). CDR3 DNA sequence: TGTGCCAGCAGCTCTAGCGGGGGGGCCTCTGGGGCCAACGTCCTGACTTTC. Its translation is CASSSSGGASGANVLTF. The entire variable domain, with the rest obtained from reference TRBV5-4 and TRBJ2-6, is as follows: ETGVTQSPTHLIKTRGQQVTLRCSSQSGHNTVSWYQQALGQGPQFIFQYYREEENGRGNFPPRFSGLQFPNYSSELNVNALELDDSALYLCASSSSGGASGANVLTFGAGSRLTVL.

This chain links TRBV19 with TRBJ1-2; D call uncertain. This CDR3 contains 14 residues. The germline gives CDR1 LNHDA, CDR2 SQIVND (reference sequence). V gave up 4 bases and J gave up 7 bases, with 16 bases separating them. CDR3 DNA: TGTGCCAGTAGTAACCTCGAAAATTCCGGTGGCTACACCTTC. It specifies CASSNLENSGGYTF.

This chain joins TRBV3-1 (or the pseudogene TRBV3-2) and TRBJ1-4, with a weak D call TRBD1 (6 bases). Germline V lookup: CDR1 LGHDT, CDR2 YNNKEL (reference sequence). This CDR3 is 15 amino acids long. The V gene lost 4 bases and the J gene lost 4 bases, with 13 bases spanning the gap. CDR3 nucleotide sequence: TGTGCCAGCAGCCCCCGACAGGACCTTAATGAAAAACTGTTTTTT. Translated: CASSPRQDLNEKLFF.

The chain links TRBV4-1 to TRBJ1-3; no definite D call. Germline V gives CDR1 MGHRA, CDR2 YSYEKL. V lost 0 bases to trimming and J lost 0 bases, with 12 bases between them. The CDR3 loop spans 17 amino acids. CDR3: CASSQDKVGISGNTIYF. The CDR3 region has the DNA TGCGCCAGCAGCCAAGATAAGGTGGGCATCTCTGGAAACACCATATATTTT.

The rearrangement uses TRBV4-3 and TRBJ1-2; 9 nucleotides line up with TRBD1. Unmatched junction bases numbered 12, after V lost 4 bases and J lost 3 bases. CDR1 and CDR2 from the germline V gene are LGHNA and YSLEER. The CDR3 contains 17 residues. The CDR3 nucleotides read TGCGCCAGCAGCCCCCTTGGGACAGGGACTGGGGACTATGGCTACACCTTC. Protein: CASSPLGTGTGDYGYTF.

The chain combines TRBV5-5 with TRBJ1-6, with D possibly matching TRBD1 (5 bases). From germline, CDR1 is SGHKS and CDR2 YYEKEE (reference sequence). V gave up 3 bases and J gave up 10 bases, with 8 bases separating them. The CDR3 contains 12 residues. The CDR3 here is CASSWGGSPLHF. CDR3 nucleotides: TGTGCCAGCAGCTGGGGGGGGTCACCCCTCCACTTT.

The J gene is TRBJ2-1, the V gene TRBV14, with 8 bases lining up with TRBD1. The CDR3 spans 17 residues. Germline CDR1 reads SGHDN; CDR2 reads FVKESK. V lost 1 base and J lost 2; bases outside the gene matches: 7. The CDR3 region has the DNA TGTGCCAGCAGCCAAGTCCCCTGGACAGGGCCCTACAATGAGCAGTTCTTC. Translating it yields CASSQVPWTGPYNEQFF.

This clone was detected only once. The chain recombines TRBV4-2 with TRBJ1-2, with 8 bases fitting TRBD1. The germline gives CDR1 LGHNA, CDR2 YNFKEQ. J lost 3 bases, V lost 0 bases, and 9 bases had no gene match. There are 17 residues in the CDR3. CDR3 residues: CASSQDGTGVGHYGYTF. The CDR3 nucleotides are TGTGCCAGCAGCCAAGATGGGACAGGCGTCGGGCACTATGGCTACACCTTC.

J is TRBJ2-4 and V is TRBV7-9, with 13 bases lining up with TRBD2. V shed 5 bases and J 4 bases; nucleotides not matched to a gene: 5. Germline assignment: CDR1 SEHNR and CDR2 FQNEAQ (reference sequence). This CDR3 is built from 16 residues. The CDR3 DNA sequence: TGTGCCAGCAGCGAGGGACTAGCGGGACGGAAAAACATTCAGTACTTC. It codes for CASSEGLAGRKNIQYF.

The chain is built from TRBV7-9 and TRBJ2-3, with TRBD2 matching over 9 bases. CDR1 SEHNR and CDR2 FQNEAQ come from the germline V gene (reference sequence). J was trimmed by 7 bases and V by 8 bases; bases with no gene match: 13. The CDR3 is 15 amino acids. The CDR3 protein is CASSPRGTSPYTQYF. The CDR3 DNA sequence: TGTGCCAGCTCTCCCCGAGGGACTAGCCCGTATACGCAGTATTTT.

The gene calls are TRBV27 and TRBJ2-1; tentative D call: TRBD2 (5 bases). CDR3 length: 13 amino acids. Germline V gene sequence: CDR1 MNHEY, CDR2 SMNVEV (reference sequence). V lost 6 bases, J lost 9 bases, and 15 bases lay in between. The CDR3 is CASSALGVGEQFF. Written as DNA, the CDR3 is TGTGCCAGCAGCGCCCTCGGGGTCGGTGAGCAGTTCTTC.

The V gene is TRBV18, the J gene TRBJ2-7; 9 bases are a match to TRBD1. Germline V lookup: CDR1 KGHSH, CDR2 LQKENI. Trimming cost V 5 bases and J 5 bases; bases outside gene matches: 10. The CDR3 totals 15 residues. The CDR3 sequence: CASSIAGTGSHEQYF. As DNA, the CDR3 is TGTGCCAGCTCAATAGCCGGGACAGGGAGCCACGAGCAGTACTTC.

This sequence joins TRBV4-3 and TRBJ2-7, with 7 bases matching TRBD1. CDR1 is LGHNA and CDR2 is YSLEER in the germline V gene. J was trimmed by 2 bases and V by 4 bases; bases with no gene match: 17. This CDR3 is built from 18 residues. CDR3 DNA sequence: TGCGCCAGCAGCCTACAACCACCCGGCGGACAGGCGACCTACGAGCAGTACTTC. As protein: CASSLQPPGGQATYEQYF.

The chain is built from TRBV2 and TRBJ1-1; D remains ambiguous. Germline lookup yields CDR1 SNHLY and CDR2 FYNNEI. V lost 2 bases and J 0 bases, leaving 4 bases between the germline ends. The CDR3 is 13 amino acids. The CDR3 loop reads CASSEQVNTEAFF. In DNA form, the CDR3 reads TGTGCCAGCAGTGAACAGGTGAACACTGAAGCTTTCTTT.

The chain combines TRBV9 with TRBJ1-1; D perhaps matches TRBD1 (6 bases). Germline lookup yields CDR1 SGDLS and CDR2 YYNGEE. This CDR3 comprises 15 residues. Trimming cost V 4 bases and J 6 bases, with 19 bases left between them. The CDR3 sequence is CASSPRGGGSPEAFF. CDR3 DNA sequence: TGTGCCAGCAGCCCACGGGGAGGGGGGTCGCCTGAAGCTTTCTTT.

V gene TRBV19 combines with J gene TRBJ2-1; possible D gene TRBD2, 6 bases. V was cut by 5 bases and J by 6 bases, with 26 bases left in between. Looked up from germline, CDR1 is LNHDA and CDR2 is SQIVND (reference sequence). This CDR3 contains 18 residues. Written as DNA, the CDR3 is TGTGCCAGTAGTGCCGTCACTACACTAGCCTCTATACGCAATGAGCAGTTCTTC. Translation gives CASSAVTTLASIRNEQFF.

V and J are TRBV11-2 and TRBJ1-4; D not resolved. The germline gives CDR1 SGHAT, CDR2 FQNNGV. This CDR3 comprises 15 residues. The V gene lost 5 bases and the J gene lost 2 bases, with 12 bases spanning the gap. The CDR3 is CASSMAQATNEKLFF. The CDR3, as DNA: TGTGCCAGCAGCATGGCACAAGCGACTAATGAAAAACTGTTTTTT.

The chain couples TRBV12-3 or TRBV12-4 to TRBJ1-2, with TRBD1 identical over 9 bases. With 7 bases clipped from V and 7 bases from J, the junction kept 7 bases outside the gene matches. CDR3 length equals 13 residues. CDR3 DNA sequence: TGTGCCAGCAAAGCACAGGGGGCTAGTGGCTACACCTTC. Translation gives CASKAQGASGYTF.

The CDR3 loop is CASSLDSGEHSYEQYF. CDR3 in DNA: TGTGCCAGCAGCTTAGATTCCGGGGAGCACTCCTACGAGCAGTACTTC. The chain employs TRBV7-2 and TRBJ2-7; TRBD2 might be the D (5 bases). CDR1 and CDR2 (germline): SGHTA, FQGNSA. V was trimmed by 1 base and J by 0 bases, leaving 13 bases between them. There are 16 residues in the CDR3.

This chain connects TRBV19 to TRBJ2-3, with D maybe TRBD2 (5 bases). Trimming took 3 bases from V and 1 from J, leaving 5 bases between them. The germline gives CDR1 LNHDA, CDR2 SQIVND (reference sequence). The length of the CDR3 is 13 residues. In nucleotides, the CDR3 is TGTGCCAGTAGTATTAGCGGCACAGATACGCAGTATTTT. Amino acids: CASSISGTDTQYF.